These T cell receptor beta chains were read from a single sample in a study of CD4 T cells in relation to SARS-CoV-2 and coronaviruses. This table comes from immunoSEQ multiplex PCR, and its TCRdb copy is limited to in-frame clones, with some not included. The data contain roughly 30,000 clones, 70% to 85% of them singletons. What these receptors recognize is not known. Material: CD4+ T cells from PBMCs, cultured in vitro. Receptors originate from a human donor in good health. CDR3s include the opening cysteine and the closing phenylalanine or tryptophan. Fields, in order: V gene, J gene, D gene, clone size, CDR3 DNA, CDR3 protein. A D gene is named only where the DNA matches it firmly. For some rows the clone size is stated as once, few or many, or as a class when expanded; others skip it.

v_call: TRBV6-6; j_call: TRBJ1-4; d_call: .; clone_size: .; cdr3_nt: TGTGCCAGCAGCCCCCAGGGAACAACTAATGAAAAACTGTTTTTT; cdr3_aa: CASSPQGTTNEKLFF
v_call: TRBV6-2/TRBV6-3; j_call: TRBJ2-3; d_call: TRBD2; clone_size: .; cdr3_nt: TGTGCCAGCAGTTATACTTCGGGGGGGAGCACAGATACGCAGTATTTT; cdr3_aa: CASSYTSGGSTDTQYF
v_call: TRBV9; j_call: TRBJ2-6; d_call: .; clone_size: few; cdr3_nt: TGTGCCAGCAGCGTAGCTACGAATCCTGGGGCCAACGTCCTGACTTTC; cdr3_aa: CASSVATNPGANVLTF
v_call: TRBV28; j_call: TRBJ1-1; d_call: .; clone_size: .; cdr3_nt: TGTGCCAGCAGTTTATATCTTGAAGCTTTCTTT; cdr3_aa: CASSLYLEAFF
v_call: TRBV3-1/TRBV3-2; j_call: TRBJ2-3; d_call: TRBD2; clone_size: .; cdr3_nt: TGTGCCAGCAGCCAAGTTGGCCCTCAGGGACTAGCGGGAATAGTCACAGATACGCAGTATTTT; cdr3_aa: CASSQVGPQGLAGIVTDTQYF
v_call: TRBV10-1; j_call: TRBJ2-3; d_call: TRBD2; clone_size: few; cdr3_nt: TGCGCCAGCAGTCCTAGCGGGGGAGGAACAGATACGCAGTATTTT; cdr3_aa: CASSPSGGGTDTQYF
v_call: TRBV6-1; j_call: TRBJ2-3; d_call: .; clone_size: .; cdr3_nt: TGTGCCAGCAGTGACAGGGGTCCAACAGATACGCAGTATTTT; cdr3_aa: CASSDRGPTDTQYF
v_call: TRBV11-2; j_call: TRBJ1-2; d_call: .; clone_size: .; cdr3_nt: TGTGCCAGCAGCCCGGACGGCTATGGCTACACCTTC; cdr3_aa: CASSPDGYGYTF
v_call: TRBV6-4; j_call: TRBJ2-7; d_call: .; clone_size: .; cdr3_nt: TGTGCCAGAATGGTGTTGGGAATCTCCTACGAGCAGTACTTC; cdr3_aa: CARMVLGISYEQYF
v_call: TRBV4-3; j_call: TRBJ1-5; d_call: .; clone_size: .; cdr3_nt: TGCGCCAGCAGTCAAAATGCAAGGGGGGATCAGCCCCAGCATTTT; cdr3_aa: CASSQNARGDQPQHF
v_call: TRBV6-4; j_call: TRBJ2-1; d_call: TRBD2; clone_size: .; cdr3_nt: TGTGCCAGCAGTGACCCAGCGGGGGCCTACAATGAGCAGTTCTTC; cdr3_aa: CASSDPAGAYNEQFF
v_call: TRBV5-1; j_call: TRBJ2-1; d_call: .; clone_size: .; cdr3_nt: TGCGCCAGCAGCTTGGGAACCGTGCAGTTCTTC; cdr3_aa: CASSLGTVQFF
v_call: TRBV19; j_call: TRBJ1-1; d_call: .; clone_size: .; cdr3_nt: TGTGCCAGTAACTTTTATGCGGACACTGAAGCTTTCTTT; cdr3_aa: CASNFYADTEAFF
v_call: TRBV3-1/TRBV3-2; j_call: TRBJ2-7; d_call: .; clone_size: .; cdr3_nt: TGTGCCAGCAGTCTAGGTCAGAGCTACGAGCAGTACTTC; cdr3_aa: CASSLGQSYEQYF
v_call: TRBV7-6; j_call: TRBJ2-7; d_call: TRBD1; clone_size: .; cdr3_nt: TGTGCCAGCAGCCCCGGGACAGTTTTGTCCTACGAGCAGTACTTC; cdr3_aa: CASSPGTVLSYEQYF
v_call: TRBV3-1/TRBV3-2; j_call: TRBJ2-1; d_call: .; clone_size: .; cdr3_nt: TGTGCCAGCAGCCAAGTAAGTCGGGACAATGAGCAGTTCTTC; cdr3_aa: CASSQVSRDNEQFF
v_call: TRBV4-1; j_call: TRBJ1-3; d_call: .; clone_size: .; cdr3_nt: TGCGCCAGCAGCCAAGATCTGAGCTCTGGAAACACCATATATTTT; cdr3_aa: CASSQDLSSGNTIYF
v_call: TRBV19; j_call: TRBJ2-1; d_call: TRBD2; clone_size: .; cdr3_nt: TGTGCCAGTAGGGGACTAGGGTCGGAGGGTGAGCAGTTCTTC; cdr3_aa: CASRGLGSEGEQFF
v_call: TRBV4-3; j_call: TRBJ2-1; d_call: .; clone_size: once; cdr3_nt: TGCGCCAGCAGCCAAGAAGGGGCGTTGGGTTATGAGCAGTTCTTC; cdr3_aa: CASSQEGALGYEQFF
v_call: TRBV5-1; j_call: TRBJ2-6; d_call: .; clone_size: .; cdr3_nt: TGCGCCAGCAGCCTGACGGACAGACGATCTGGGGCCAACGTCCTGACTTTC; cdr3_aa: CASSLTDRRSGANVLTF
v_call: TRBV10-2; j_call: TRBJ2-7; d_call: TRBD2; clone_size: .; cdr3_nt: TGCGCCAGCAGAGAGCGGGAGGGAGGCGAGCAGTACTTC; cdr3_aa: CASREREGGEQYF
v_call: TRBV6-1; j_call: TRBJ1-2; d_call: .; clone_size: few; cdr3_nt: TGTGCCAGCAGTGAAGCAGGGGGGGACTATGGCTACACCTTC; cdr3_aa: CASSEAGGDYGYTF
v_call: TRBV5-1; j_call: TRBJ1-2; d_call: TRBD1; clone_size: once; cdr3_nt: TGCGCCAGCAGCTTGGGACAGGGGCCCTATGGCTACACCTTC; cdr3_aa: CASSLGQGPYGYTF
v_call: TRBV2; j_call: TRBJ1-6; d_call: .; clone_size: .; cdr3_nt: TGTGCCAGCAACCCACGACATAATTCACCCCTCCACTTT; cdr3_aa: CASNPRHNSPLHF
v_call: TRBV9; j_call: TRBJ2-7; d_call: .; clone_size: .; cdr3_nt: TGTGCCAGCAGCGAGGAATTCCCCCCCTACGAGCAGTACTTC; cdr3_aa: CASSEEFPPYEQYF
v_call: TRBV18; j_call: TRBJ2-1; d_call: TRBD1; clone_size: .; cdr3_nt: TGTGCCAGCTCACCACCGGTAGGGGGACAGGGGAATTACAATGAGCAGTTCTTC; cdr3_aa: CASSPPVGGQGNYNEQFF
v_call: TRBV5-1; j_call: TRBJ1-2; d_call: .; clone_size: .; cdr3_nt: TGCGCCAGCAGCTTGGAGGGGCTGGTCTATGGCTACACCTTC; cdr3_aa: CASSLEGLVYGYTF
v_call: TRBV7-9; j_call: TRBJ1-1; d_call: .; clone_size: .; cdr3_nt: TGTGCCAGCAGCTCCTTGACAGGGAACACTGAAGCTTTCTTT; cdr3_aa: CASSSLTGNTEAFF
v_call: TRBV3-1/TRBV3-2; j_call: TRBJ1-2; d_call: .; clone_size: .; cdr3_nt: TGTGCCAGCAGCCAAGATGAGCCGGGCCCTAACTATGGCTACACCTTC; cdr3_aa: CASSQDEPGPNYGYTF
v_call: TRBV6-5; j_call: TRBJ2-7; d_call: .; clone_size: .; cdr3_nt: TGTGCCAGCAGTTCCCCCAGGGGGAGGGGCTCCTACGAGCAGTACTTC; cdr3_aa: CASSSPRGRGSYEQYF
v_call: TRBV6-5; j_call: TRBJ1-1; d_call: .; clone_size: .; cdr3_nt: TGTGCCAGCAGTTACTCGATGTCAGGAGGGAAAGCTTTCTTT; cdr3_aa: CASSYSMSGGKAFF
v_call: TRBV24-1; j_call: TRBJ2-1; d_call: .; clone_size: .; cdr3_nt: TGTGCCACCAGTGATTCGGGCAGTACCATTCATGAGCAGTTCTTC; cdr3_aa: CATSDSGSTIHEQFF
v_call: TRBV4-2; j_call: TRBJ2-3; d_call: .; clone_size: .; cdr3_nt: TGTGCCAGCAGCCAAAAAAGGGATGGAGCAGATACGCAGTATTTT; cdr3_aa: CASSQKRDGADTQYF
v_call: TRBV9; j_call: TRBJ2-1; d_call: TRBD2; clone_size: few; cdr3_nt: TGTGCCAGCGAGCGGGAGCCATACTACAATGAGCAGTTCTTC; cdr3_aa: CASEREPYYNEQFF
v_call: TRBV12-3/TRBV12-4; j_call: TRBJ1-1; d_call: .; clone_size: few; cdr3_nt: TGTGCCAGCAGTTATGACATAAACACTGAAGCTTTCTTT; cdr3_aa: CASSYDINTEAFF
v_call: TRBV10-3; j_call: TRBJ1-2; d_call: .; clone_size: .; cdr3_nt: TGTGCCATCAGTGTTGGGGGGGCAGGGGACTATGGCTACACCTTC; cdr3_aa: CAISVGGAGDYGYTF
v_call: TRBV5-5; j_call: TRBJ1-4; d_call: TRBD1; clone_size: few; cdr3_nt: TGTGCCAGCAGCTTGGGGCAGGGGGACGAAAAACTGTTTTTT; cdr3_aa: CASSLGQGDEKLFF
v_call: TRBV7-8; j_call: TRBJ2-1; d_call: TRBD2; clone_size: .; cdr3_nt: TGTGCCAGCAGCTTAGACGTAACTAGCGGGGGGTACAATGAGCAGTTCTTC; cdr3_aa: CASSLDVTSGGYNEQFF
v_call: TRBV10-3; j_call: TRBJ2-3; d_call: .; clone_size: .; cdr3_nt: TGTGCCATCAGGGTAGGGGGGGGCGCCACAGATACGCAGTATTTT; cdr3_aa: CAIRVGGGATDTQYF
v_call: TRBV11-2; j_call: TRBJ1-2; d_call: .; clone_size: .; cdr3_nt: TGTGCCAGCAGCTTAAGTAGCGGGGGCTACACCTTC; cdr3_aa: CASSLSSGGYTF
v_call: TRBV5-1; j_call: TRBJ2-5; d_call: .; clone_size: .; cdr3_nt: TGCGCCAGCAAAACAGAGCCGCAAGAGACCCAGTACTTC; cdr3_aa: CASKTEPQETQYF
v_call: TRBV5-1; j_call: TRBJ2-5; d_call: .; clone_size: .; cdr3_nt: TGCGCCAGCAGCTTGGGGGCCGGGGAGACCCAGTACTTC; cdr3_aa: CASSLGAGETQYF
v_call: TRBV6-5; j_call: TRBJ1-2; d_call: TRBD1; clone_size: few; cdr3_nt: TGTGCCAGCAGTTACACAGGGGATGTCGGCTATGGCTACACCTTC; cdr3_aa: CASSYTGDVGYGYTF
v_call: TRBV10-3; j_call: TRBJ1-1; d_call: TRBD1; clone_size: .; cdr3_nt: TGTGCCATCAGTGAGGGACAGGGAAGGAGGGACACTGAAGCTTTCTTT; cdr3_aa: CAISEGQGRRDTEAFF
v_call: TRBV11-3; j_call: TRBJ2-2; d_call: .; clone_size: few; cdr3_nt: TGTGCCAGCAGCTCGCAGGCTGCGACAGCCGGGGAGCTGTTTTTT; cdr3_aa: CASSSQAATAGELFF
v_call: TRBV11-2; j_call: TRBJ2-3; d_call: .; clone_size: .; cdr3_nt: TGTGCCAGCAGCTTAGAGGGCATTTCCACAGATACGCAGTATTTT; cdr3_aa: CASSLEGISTDTQYF
v_call: TRBV6-2/TRBV6-3; j_call: TRBJ2-5; d_call: TRBD2; clone_size: few; cdr3_nt: TGTGCCAGCAGTCCGACTAGCGGGCGAGAGACCCAGTACTTC; cdr3_aa: CASSPTSGRETQYF
v_call: TRBV4-3; j_call: TRBJ2-2; d_call: .; clone_size: .; cdr3_nt: TGCGCCAGCAGCCCCATGATAGGGTCGGGTGGGGCCGGGGAGCTGTTTTTT; cdr3_aa: CASSPMIGSGGAGELFF
v_call: TRBV4-3; j_call: TRBJ2-4; d_call: TRBD2; clone_size: .; cdr3_nt: TGCGCCAGCAGCCAAGTTGGCGGGGGGAACTCAAACATTCAGTACTTC; cdr3_aa: CASSQVGGGNSNIQYF
v_call: TRBV6-5; j_call: TRBJ1-2; d_call: .; clone_size: .; cdr3_nt: TGTGCCAGCAGTTACTCGGCCGATAGGTATGGCTACACCTTC; cdr3_aa: CASSYSADRYGYTF
v_call: TRBV2; j_call: TRBJ2-5; d_call: .; clone_size: .; cdr3_nt: TGTGCCAGCAGTGCACAAGAGACCCAGTACTTC; cdr3_aa: CASSAQETQYF
v_call: TRBV27; j_call: TRBJ1-3; d_call: .; clone_size: .; cdr3_nt: TGTGCCAGCAGGGAGACAGGCTCTGGAAACACCATATATTTT; cdr3_aa: CASRETGSGNTIYF
v_call: TRBV7-2; j_call: TRBJ1-2; d_call: TRBD1; clone_size: .; cdr3_nt: TGTGCCAGCAGCTTCTTGGGACAGCTCCATGGCTACACCTTC; cdr3_aa: CASSFLGQLHGYTF
v_call: TRBV4-3; j_call: TRBJ2-4; d_call: TRBD2; clone_size: .; cdr3_nt: TGCGCCAGCAGCCAAGACGGGTCTAGCGGGAGGCTTATTCAGTACTTC; cdr3_aa: CASSQDGSSGRLIQYF
v_call: TRBV27; j_call: TRBJ2-2; d_call: .; clone_size: few; cdr3_nt: TGTGCCAGCAGGGACCGATTAGACACCGGGGAGCTGTTTTTT; cdr3_aa: CASRDRLDTGELFF
v_call: TRBV25-1; j_call: TRBJ1-3; d_call: .; clone_size: .; cdr3_nt: TGTGCCAGCAGTGAATATGGGGATGGAAACACCATATATTTT; cdr3_aa: CASSEYGDGNTIYF
v_call: TRBV27; j_call: TRBJ2-7; d_call: .; clone_size: .; cdr3_nt: TGTGCCAGCAGTTCGCAGGTAGGCGAGCAGTACTTC; cdr3_aa: CASSSQVGEQYF
v_call: TRBV5-1; j_call: TRBJ2-7; d_call: TRBD1; clone_size: .; cdr3_nt: TGCGCCAGCAGCTTGGAACAGGGGAGCTCCTACGAGCAGTACTTC; cdr3_aa: CASSLEQGSSYEQYF
v_call: TRBV7-2; j_call: TRBJ2-2; d_call: .; clone_size: .; cdr3_nt: TGTGCCAGCAGCTTTGTAGGGATCGGGGAGCTGTTTTTT; cdr3_aa: CASSFVGIGELFF